The present T cell receptor (beta chain) was sequenced within a study of OX40 agonist ivuxolimab in advanced cancers. This clone has just a few counts. Generated by immunoSEQ multiplex PCR, the TCRdb table keeps only in-frame clones and is missing some. The profile covers 40,000 to 65,000 clones, with approximately 84% appearing a single time and around 4.6% taken by the ten largest. Trimming cost V 5 bases and J 3 bases; bases outside gene matches: 4. Germline lookup yields CDR1 SGHTA and CDR2 FQGNSA. The CDR3 loop spans 13 amino acids. The TCR sequence derives from an adult with an advanced solid tumor such as melanoma, head and neck, liver or kidney cancer. Here the sequenced sample was CD4+ or CD8+ T cells sorted from blood, taken in a trial of the OX40 agonist ivuxolimab. The chain couples TRBV7-2 to TRBJ2-7; the match to TRBD1 covers 7 bases. The CDR3 DNA reads TGTGCCAGCAGCACTAACAGGGGCTACGAGCAGTACTTC. As protein: CASSTNRGYEQYF.